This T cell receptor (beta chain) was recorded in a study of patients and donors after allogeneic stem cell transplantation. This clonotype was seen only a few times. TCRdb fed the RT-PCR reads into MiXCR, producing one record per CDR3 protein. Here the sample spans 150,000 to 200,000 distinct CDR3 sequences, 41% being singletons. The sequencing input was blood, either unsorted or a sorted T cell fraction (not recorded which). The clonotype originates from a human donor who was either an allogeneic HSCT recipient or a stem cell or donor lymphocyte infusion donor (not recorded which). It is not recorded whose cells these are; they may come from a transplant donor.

CDR3 coding DNA: TGTGCCATCAGCAAGACAGGGATGAACACTGAAGCTTTCTTT. Its translation is CAISKTGMNTEAFF. The V call is TRBV10-3, the J call TRBJ1-1; 7 positions match TRBD1. The CDR3 totals 14 residues. Per the germline V gene, CDR1 is ENHRY and CDR2 is SYGVKD. With V trimmed by 6 bases and J by 0 bases, 4 bases remained unmatched.